Each of the 19 T cell receptor beta chains below was sequenced from the same sample in a study of type 1 regulatory T cells. One entry per CDR3 protein, called by TCRdb with MiXCR from the reads. The sample holds about 100,000 distinct CDR3 sequences; roughly 31% are singletons and the top ten take 2.2%. The material sequenced was CD4+ T cells, either the whole sample or a sorted fraction (not recorded which). These receptors all stem from a human donor in good health.

The chain uses TRBV7-2 and TRBJ2-2; D is unresolved. Germline V gene lookup returns CDR1 SGHTA and CDR2 FQGNSA. Trimming took off 3 bases at V and 4 bases at J, with 9 bases between the two ends. CDR3 size: 14 residues. The CDR3 spells CASSFSGITGELFF. In DNA form, the CDR3 reads TGTGCCAGCAGCTTCTCTGGTATCACCGGGGAGCTGTTTTTT.

The chain carries TRBV9 and TRBJ2-6; D gene ambiguous. Trimming left V 0 bases short and J 0 bases short, with 10 bases between. The germline V gene has CDR1 SGDLS and CDR2 YYNGEE. This CDR3 has 17 amino acids. CDR3 loop: CASSVGPLGSGANVLTF. CDR3 DNA: TGTGCCAGCAGCGTAGGCCCACTGGGCTCTGGGGCCAACGTCCTGACTTTC.

This clonotype was seen a handful of times. The chain is built from TRBV28 and TRBJ2-7; the match to TRBD2 covers 10 bases. Trimming cost V 8 bases and J 4 bases; bases outside gene matches: 8. The CDR3 is 14 amino acids. The V gene's germline CDR1 is MDHEN and CDR2 SYDVKM. This CDR3 reads CASRRSGRGYEQYF. In DNA form, the CDR3 reads TGTGCCAGCCGGAGGAGCGGGAGGGGATACGAGCAGTACTTC.

The V and J genes are TRBV15 and TRBJ2-5, with 11 bases that match TRBD2. The length of the CDR3 is 15 residues. Germline V gene lookup returns CDR1 LNHNV and CDR2 YYDKDF (reference sequence). After removal of 5 bases from V and 5 bases from J, the junction contained 7 bases not matched to a gene. CDR3 in amino acids: CATSVRLAGIETQYF. CDR3 in DNA: TGTGCCACCAGCGTTCGACTAGCGGGAATTGAGACCCAGTACTTC.

The CDR3 DNA follows: TGCAGTGCTGACGGGGCGGTAGCGGGATCTTCCTACAATGAGCAGTTCTTC. Translated: CSADGAVAGSSYNEQFF. This chain links TRBV20-1 with TRBJ2-1, with 8 bases aligning to TRBD2. The germline V gene encodes CDR1 DFQATT and CDR2 SNEGSKA (reference sequence). V lost 5 bases, J lost 1 base, and 13 bases stayed unmatched. This CDR3 has 17 amino acids.

This clonotype was detected a few times. This rearrangement joins TRBV18 to TRBJ1-5; unclear D gene. This CDR3 spans 14 amino acids. V was shortened by 2 bases and J by 5 bases, with 10 bases between the two germline ends. The germline gives CDR1 KGHSH, CDR2 LQKENI. CDR3 nucleotides: TGTGCCAGCTCACCAGGGTTTTCCGATCAGCCCCAGCATTTT. It is translated as CASSPGFSDQPQHF.

This clonotype has a single count. The chain has TRBV7-2 and TRBJ2-5, with D uncertain. V was clipped by 1 base and J by 5 bases, with 8 bases between them. Germline values: CDR1 SGHTA, CDR2 FQGNSA. The CDR3 length is 13 residues. CDR3 nucleotide sequence: TGTGCCAGCAGCTTAGAAATTCCGGAGACCCAGTACTTC. Its protein product is CASSLEIPETQYF.

The CDR3 sequence is CASIPSGSSGELFF. In nucleotides, the CDR3 is TGTGCCAGCATCCCTAGCGGGAGCTCCGGGGAGCTGTTTTTT. V and J are TRBV12-3 or TRBV12-4 and TRBJ2-2, with 10 positions matching TRBD2. CDR3 size: 14 residues. V shed 7 bases and J 6 bases; nucleotides not matched to a gene: 5.

The chain links TRBV5-8 to TRBJ1-5, with 8 bases aligning to TRBD1. Trimming took 4 bases from V and 0 from J; bases not matched to a gene: 9. The CDR3 consists of 17 residues. The germline V gene has CDR1 SGHTS and CDR2 YDEGEE. This chain's CDR3 is CASSTDRAGHSNQPQHF. DNA for the CDR3: TGTGCCAGCAGCACGGACAGGGCCGGACATAGCAATCAGCCCCAGCATTTT.

The chain links TRBV19 to TRBJ2-1; D not resolved. V was trimmed by 0 bases and J by 4 bases, leaving 7 bases between them. CDR3 length equals 14 residues. The germline gives CDR1 LNHDA, CDR2 SQIVND (reference sequence). The CDR3 reads CASSIDFRYNEQFF. The CDR3 nucleotides read TGTGCCAGTAGTATAGATTTCCGGTACAATGAGCAGTTCTTC.

V usage is TRBV29-1 and J usage is TRBJ2-7; the match to TRBD1 covers 8 bases. The CDR3 sequence is 12 residues long. Per the germline V gene, CDR1 is SQVTM and CDR2 is ANQGSEA. The V segment lost 7 bases and the J segment 3 bases; nucleotides outside the gene matches: 5. The CDR3 is CSGRGLFYEQYF. In nucleotides, the CDR3 is TGCAGCGGCAGGGGGCTTTTCTACGAGCAGTACTTC.

This chain uses TRBV6-6 with TRBJ1-4; the D is unclear. Trimming took off 6 bases at V and 0 bases at J, with 17 bases between the two ends. The germline CDR1 and CDR2 sequences are MNHNY and SVGAGI (reference sequence). The length of the CDR3 is 17 residues. The CDR3 DNA reads as TGTGCCAGCAGCCGATCTTCGGGGAGATCAACTAATGAAAAACTGTTTTTT. It encodes CASSRSSGRSTNEKLFF.

The rearrangement uses TRBV12-3 or TRBV12-4 and TRBJ2-2; 12 nucleotides line up with TRBD2. CDR3 size: 14 residues. The V segment lost 6 bases and the J segment 5 bases; nucleotides outside the gene matches: 1. CDR3 sequence: CASRLAGGTGELFF. The CDR3 bases are TGTGCCAGCAGACTAGCGGGAGGTACCGGGGAGCTGTTTTTT.

This clonotype was detected a few times. The CDR3 coding sequence is TGTGCCAGCAGCGGCCCTAGGGGTCGGGGTGCCTACGAGCAGTACTTC. It yields the protein CASSGPRGRGAYEQYF. This rearrangement joins TRBV25-1 to TRBJ2-7, with D tentatively TRBD1 or TRBD2 (5 bases each). Trimming removed 6 bases from V and 2 bases from J, with 20 bases in between. Germline CDR1 MGHDK, CDR2 SYGVNS. The CDR3 consists of 16 residues.

This chain uses TRBV14 with TRBJ1-2, with TRBD1 matching over 11 bases. CDR1 is SGHDN, CDR2 FVKESK, per germline. The V gene end was trimmed by 3 bases and the J gene end by 9 bases; junction bases not matched to a gene: 12. The CDR3 totals 16 residues. This chain's CDR3 is CASSHPGTGGLRSYTF. DNA of the CDR3: TGTGCCAGCAGCCATCCCGGGACAGGGGGTTTACGCAGCTACACCTTC.

This clonotype was detected a few times. CDR3 protein: CASSQDDKTQYF. CDR3 DNA sequence: TGTGCCAGCAGCCAAGACGACAAGACCCAGTACTTC. The gene calls are TRBV3-1 and TRBJ2-5, with D hard to call. CDR1 and CDR2 (germline): LGHDT, YNNKEL (reference sequence). Trimming shortened V by 0 bases and J by 6 bases, and 5 bases separated the two germline ends. The CDR3 sequence is 12 residues long.

The rearrangement joins TRBV5-5 to TRBJ1-4; TRBD1 matches at 7 bases. J was trimmed by 8 bases and V by 0 bases; bases with no gene match: 7. This CDR3 is built from 15 residues. Germline V CDR1 and CDR2: SGHKS, YYEKEE (reference sequence). CDR3 loop: CASSLATGVSEKLFF. The CDR3 nucleotides read TGTGCCAGCAGCTTGGCCACAGGGGTGTCCGAAAAACTGTTTTTT.

The J gene is TRBJ2-7, the V gene TRBV7-2, with TRBD1 identical over 8 bases. Trimming removed 3 bases from V and 6 bases from J; junction bases left unmatched: 4. The CDR3 sequence is 13 residues long. The germline V gene encodes CDR1 SGHTA and CDR2 FQGNSA. CDR3 in DNA: TGTGCCAGCAGCTTTCAGGGGGCTGTCGAGCAGTACTTC. This gives the protein CASSFQGAVEQYF.

V and J are TRBV7-9 and TRBJ2-1; tentatively, D is TRBD1 or TRBD2 (5 bases each). The V gene's germline CDR1 is SEHNR and CDR2 FQNEAQ (reference sequence). V lost 2 bases and J 9 bases, leaving 14 bases between the germline ends. CDR3 length: 14 residues. The CDR3 coding sequence is TGTGCCAGCAGCTTACTACAGGTTGCGGGTGAGCAGTTCTTC. It yields the protein CASSLLQVAGEQFF.